This is a list of T cell receptor beta chains from one sample in a study of blood T cell repertoires in COVID-19. Only in-frame clones appear in the TCRdb table, and some are missing; sequencing was by immunoSEQ multiplex PCR. The table records 250,000 to 350,000 clones, roughly 90% of them present only once. Sequencing was done on a sample of peripheral blood. The receptors here all came from a man between 18 and 35 years old who had recovered from COVID-19. Both conserved end residues are part of each CDR3. The order of the fields is J gene, D gene, V gene, clone size, CDR3 DNA, CDR3 protein. D genes are given only for firm matches. Not all rows give a size; the values are once, few, many and, for expanded clones, a class.

j_call: TRBJ2-7
d_call: TRBD2
v_call: TRBV5-4
clone_size: .
cdr3_nt: TGTGCCAGCAGCTTTAGCGGGAGCGTCGACGAGCAGTACTTC
cdr3_aa: CASSFSGSVDEQYF

j_call: TRBJ1-4
d_call: TRBD1
v_call: TRBV19
clone_size: .
cdr3_nt: TGTGCCAGTAGCTCGGGACAGACGGGTGAAAAACTGTTTTTT
cdr3_aa: CASSSGQTGEKLFF

j_call: TRBJ2-2
d_call: .
v_call: TRBV4-2
clone_size: .
cdr3_nt: TGTGCCAGCAGCCCCCTGACAGGCAAGACCGGGGAGCTGTTTTTT
cdr3_aa: CASSPLTGKTGELFF

j_call: TRBJ1-4
d_call: TRBD1
v_call: TRBV6-5
clone_size: .
cdr3_nt: TGTGCCAGCAGTTACTCATCCGGGACAGGACGAGAAAAACTGTTTTTT
cdr3_aa: CASSYSSGTGREKLFF

j_call: TRBJ1-1
d_call: .
v_call: TRBV4-3
clone_size: .
cdr3_nt: TGCGCCAGCAGCCAAGAGGGGGTAGCGGACCGAAACACTGAAGCTTTCTTT
cdr3_aa: CASSQEGVADRNTEAFF

j_call: TRBJ2-2
d_call: .
v_call: TRBV7-9
clone_size: .
cdr3_nt: TGTGCCAGCAGGTTCCCAGCCGGGGAGCTGTTTTTT
cdr3_aa: CASRFPAGELFF

j_call: TRBJ2-7
d_call: .
v_call: TRBV12-2
clone_size: .
cdr3_nt: TGTGCAAGTCGCTTAACGGGACTAGCGGCCCGGGAGCAGTACTTC
cdr3_aa: CASRLTGLAAREQYF

j_call: TRBJ2-7
d_call: .
v_call: TRBV6-5
clone_size: .
cdr3_nt: TGTGCCAGCAGTTACTCGAAAACAGAATCCTACGAGCAGTACTTC
cdr3_aa: CASSYSKTESYEQYF

j_call: TRBJ1-3
d_call: TRBD1
v_call: TRBV19
clone_size: few
cdr3_nt: TGTGCCAGTAGTGGGACAGGGAAGGGAAACACCATATATTTT
cdr3_aa: CASSGTGKGNTIYF

j_call: TRBJ2-7
d_call: TRBD2
v_call: TRBV10-1
clone_size: few
cdr3_nt: TGCGCCACTTCGAGGACTAGCGGCTCCTACGAGCAGTACTTC
cdr3_aa: CATSRTSGSYEQYF

j_call: TRBJ1-5
d_call: .
v_call: TRBV7-2
clone_size: .
cdr3_nt: TGTGCCAGCAGCTCCGGGGGGACATCAAATCAGCCCCAGCATTTT
cdr3_aa: CASSSGGTSNQPQHF

j_call: TRBJ2-3
d_call: TRBD2
v_call: TRBV7-3
clone_size: .
cdr3_nt: TGTGCCAGCAGCCGAACGGGACTAGCGGGAGGGAGCACAGATACGCAGTATTTT
cdr3_aa: CASSRTGLAGGSTDTQYF

j_call: TRBJ2-2
d_call: TRBD1
v_call: TRBV5-1
clone_size: .
cdr3_nt: TGCGCCAGCAGCCCACAGGGGGCTTTTGGCACCGGGGAGCTGTTTTTT
cdr3_aa: CASSPQGAFGTGELFF

j_call: TRBJ2-3
d_call: .
v_call: TRBV5-1
clone_size: .
cdr3_nt: TGCGCCAGCAGCGCGGGAATCACAGATACGCAGTATTTT
cdr3_aa: CASSAGITDTQYF

j_call: TRBJ1-1
d_call: TRBD1
v_call: TRBV7-9
clone_size: once
cdr3_nt: TGTGCCAGCAGCTTAGCGGACAGGGGTATCACTGAAGCTTTCTTT
cdr3_aa: CASSLADRGITEAFF

j_call: TRBJ1-2
d_call: .
v_call: TRBV9
clone_size: .
cdr3_nt: TGTGCCAGCAGCGTGGGCACCGTGGGTGGCTACACCTTC
cdr3_aa: CASSVGTVGGYTF

j_call: TRBJ2-5
d_call: TRBD1
v_call: TRBV7-6
clone_size: .
cdr3_nt: TGTGCCAGCAGCTTAGATCCAGGACAGGCTGGAGAGACCCAGTACTTC
cdr3_aa: CASSLDPGQAGETQYF

j_call: TRBJ2-2
d_call: .
v_call: TRBV5-4
clone_size: .
cdr3_nt: TGTGCCAGCAGCCGACCCCAGCCAGGGGCGAACACCGGGGAGCTGTTTTTT
cdr3_aa: CASSRPQPGANTGELFF

j_call: TRBJ2-7
d_call: TRBD1
v_call: TRBV5-4
clone_size: .
cdr3_nt: TGTGCCAGCAGCTTGGGACAGGGAGTTTTAAACGAGCAGTACTTC
cdr3_aa: CASSLGQGVLNEQYF

j_call: TRBJ2-7
d_call: TRBD1
v_call: TRBV6-6
clone_size: .
cdr3_nt: TGTGCCAGCAGCGACACCGGGACAGGCGCCTACGAGCAGTACTTC
cdr3_aa: CASSDTGTGAYEQYF

j_call: TRBJ2-2
d_call: TRBD1
v_call: TRBV14
clone_size: .
cdr3_nt: TGTGCCAGCAGGGATCCGGGACAGGGGGCCGGGGAGCTGTTTTTT
cdr3_aa: CASRDPGQGAGELFF

j_call: TRBJ2-5
d_call: .
v_call: TRBV9
clone_size: once
cdr3_nt: TGTGCCAGCAGCGCCTACGTAGATGGCCAAGAGACCCAGTACTTC
cdr3_aa: CASSAYVDGQETQYF

j_call: TRBJ1-4
d_call: .
v_call: TRBV29-1
clone_size: .
cdr3_nt: TGCAGCGCTGGGGGGAAAGGGAGTTTAAAGAGTGAAAAACTGTTTTTT
cdr3_aa: CSAGGKGSLKSEKLFF

j_call: TRBJ2-2
d_call: .
v_call: TRBV9
clone_size: .
cdr3_nt: TGTGCCAGCAGCGTAGCGGGAGCGAACACCGGGGAGCTGTTTTTT
cdr3_aa: CASSVAGANTGELFF

j_call: TRBJ1-5
d_call: .
v_call: TRBV6-1
clone_size: .
cdr3_nt: TGTGCCAGCAGTGACAGTCAGCCCCAGCATTTT
cdr3_aa: CASSDSQPQHF

j_call: TRBJ2-1
d_call: .
v_call: TRBV5-1
clone_size: .
cdr3_nt: TGCGCCAGCAGTTATACAGGGTCCAACTCCTACAATGAGCAGTTCTTC
cdr3_aa: CASSYTGSNSYNEQFF

j_call: TRBJ2-7
d_call: .
v_call: TRBV19
clone_size: .
cdr3_nt: TGTGCCAGTAGTCGCAAGCCGGGATTGCCATACGAGCAGTACTTC
cdr3_aa: CASSRKPGLPYEQYF

j_call: TRBJ2-1
d_call: .
v_call: TRBV7-3
clone_size: .
cdr3_nt: TGTGCCAGCAGCTTAACGTTTGGCGGAGGTGAGCAGTTCTTC
cdr3_aa: CASSLTFGGGEQFF

j_call: TRBJ2-1
d_call: .
v_call: TRBV18
clone_size: .
cdr3_nt: TGTGCCAGCTCACAACGCAGGGCGGGAATGGGTAATGAGCAGTTCTTC
cdr3_aa: CASSQRRAGMGNEQFF

j_call: TRBJ2-1
d_call: .
v_call: TRBV19
clone_size: .
cdr3_nt: TGTGCCAGTAGTAGACAGGTAAATGAGCAGTTCTTC
cdr3_aa: CASSRQVNEQFF

j_call: TRBJ2-1
d_call: .
v_call: TRBV20-1
clone_size: .
cdr3_nt: TGCAGTGCTAGTCCGGGGGTAACCTACAATGAGCAGTTCTTC
cdr3_aa: CSASPGVTYNEQFF

j_call: TRBJ1-1
d_call: .
v_call: TRBV6-7
clone_size: many
cdr3_nt: TGTGCCAGCAGTTTTAACAGACCGATGGTCGCTGAAGCTTTCTTT
cdr3_aa: CASSFNRPMVAEAFF

j_call: TRBJ1-2
d_call: TRBD1
v_call: TRBV19
clone_size: once
cdr3_nt: TGTGCCAGTAGTTGGGACAGTTATCTCTATGGCTACACCTTC
cdr3_aa: CASSWDSYLYGYTF

j_call: TRBJ2-6
d_call: TRBD2
v_call: TRBV19
clone_size: .
cdr3_nt: TGTGCCAGTAGTGACCCGGGACTAGGGTCTGGGGCCAACGTCCTGACTTTC
cdr3_aa: CASSDPGLGSGANVLTF

j_call: TRBJ1-2
d_call: TRBD1
v_call: TRBV5-1
clone_size: .
cdr3_nt: TGCGCCAGCAGCCTACGAGGGGACAGAGATGGCTACACCTTC
cdr3_aa: CASSLRGDRDGYTF

j_call: TRBJ1-1
d_call: .
v_call: TRBV30
clone_size: .
cdr3_nt: TGTGCCTGGAGTCCCCTGGGAGTGGGAGCTTTCTTT
cdr3_aa: CAWSPLGVGAFF

j_call: TRBJ2-2
d_call: .
v_call: TRBV21-1
clone_size: .
cdr3_nt: TGTGCCAGCAGCAAAGGATTTGGCCGGTTGATCGACTTCACCGGGGAGCTGTTTTTT
cdr3_aa: CASSKGFGRLIDFTGELFF

j_call: TRBJ1-2
d_call: TRBD1
v_call: TRBV5-1
clone_size: .
cdr3_nt: TGCGCCAGCAGCTATGGACAGGGGGCGAGGGGGAACTATGGCTACACCTTC
cdr3_aa: CASSYGQGARGNYGYTF